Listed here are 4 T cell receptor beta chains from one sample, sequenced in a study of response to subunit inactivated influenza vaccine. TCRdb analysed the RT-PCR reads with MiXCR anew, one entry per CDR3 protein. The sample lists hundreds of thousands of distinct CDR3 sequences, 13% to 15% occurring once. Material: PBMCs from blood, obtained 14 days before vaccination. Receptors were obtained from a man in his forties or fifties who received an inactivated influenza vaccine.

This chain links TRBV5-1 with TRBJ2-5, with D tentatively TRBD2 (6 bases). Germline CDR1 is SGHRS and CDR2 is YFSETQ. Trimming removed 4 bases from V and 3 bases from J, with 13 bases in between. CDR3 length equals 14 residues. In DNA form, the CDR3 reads TGCGCCAGCAGCGCCGGGACTGCCAAAGAGACCCAGTACTTC. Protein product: CASSAGTAKETQYF.

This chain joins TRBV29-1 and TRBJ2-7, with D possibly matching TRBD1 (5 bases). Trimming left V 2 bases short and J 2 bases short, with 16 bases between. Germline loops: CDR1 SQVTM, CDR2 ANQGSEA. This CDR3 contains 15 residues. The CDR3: CSVESSGQGTYEQYF. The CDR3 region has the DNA TGCAGCGTTGAAAGCTCAGGGCAGGGAACCTACGAGCAGTACTTC.

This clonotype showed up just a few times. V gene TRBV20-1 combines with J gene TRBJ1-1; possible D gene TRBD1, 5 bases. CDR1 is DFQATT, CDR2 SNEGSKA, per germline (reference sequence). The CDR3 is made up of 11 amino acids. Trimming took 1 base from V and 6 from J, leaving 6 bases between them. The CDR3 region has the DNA TGCAGTGCTAGAGTGGGGGCTGAAGCTTTCTTT. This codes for CSARVGAEAFF.

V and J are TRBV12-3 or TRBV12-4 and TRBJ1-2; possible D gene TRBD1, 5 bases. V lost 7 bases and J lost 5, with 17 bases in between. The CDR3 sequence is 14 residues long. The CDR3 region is CASTLAGQTYGYTF. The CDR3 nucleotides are TGTGCCAGCACCCTCGCAGGACAAACATATGGCTACACCTTC.